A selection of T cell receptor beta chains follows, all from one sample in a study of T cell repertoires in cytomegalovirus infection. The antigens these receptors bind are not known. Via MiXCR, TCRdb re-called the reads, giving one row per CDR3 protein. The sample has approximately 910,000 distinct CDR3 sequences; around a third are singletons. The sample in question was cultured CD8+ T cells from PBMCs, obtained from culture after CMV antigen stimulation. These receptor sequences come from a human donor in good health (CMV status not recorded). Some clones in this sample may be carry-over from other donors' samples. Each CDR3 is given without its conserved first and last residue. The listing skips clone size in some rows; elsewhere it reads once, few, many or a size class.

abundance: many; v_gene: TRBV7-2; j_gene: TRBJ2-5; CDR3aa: ASSHSGTRGSSAQY
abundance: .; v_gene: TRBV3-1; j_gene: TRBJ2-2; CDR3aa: ASSQDVARGKWAGELF
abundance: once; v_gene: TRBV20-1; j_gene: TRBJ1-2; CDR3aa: SARFAGNGYT
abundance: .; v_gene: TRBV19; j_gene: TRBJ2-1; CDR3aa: ASTLTPGRNNEQF
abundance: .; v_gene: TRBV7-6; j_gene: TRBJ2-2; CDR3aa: ASSQEAGTHTGELF
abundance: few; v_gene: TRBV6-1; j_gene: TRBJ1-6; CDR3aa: ASSDRSYNSPLH
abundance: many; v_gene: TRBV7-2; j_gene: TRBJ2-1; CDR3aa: ASSVPGQLVGNIGDEQF
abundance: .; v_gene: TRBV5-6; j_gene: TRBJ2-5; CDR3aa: ASSHPLDRQETQY
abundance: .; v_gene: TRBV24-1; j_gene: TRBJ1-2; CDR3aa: ATSDPETVPYGYT
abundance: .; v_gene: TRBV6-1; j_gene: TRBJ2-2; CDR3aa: ANSPHRTSRTGELF
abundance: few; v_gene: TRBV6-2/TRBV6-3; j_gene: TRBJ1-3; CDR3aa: ASRSDSDRTSGNTIY
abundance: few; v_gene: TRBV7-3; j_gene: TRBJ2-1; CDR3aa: ASSLGSGPYNEQF
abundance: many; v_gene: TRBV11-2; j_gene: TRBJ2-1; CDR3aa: ASSETGGGNEQF
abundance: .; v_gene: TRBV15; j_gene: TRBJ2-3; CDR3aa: ATRDRAGNLHTQY
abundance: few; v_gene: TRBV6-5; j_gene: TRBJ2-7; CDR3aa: ASSYSSGAEEQY
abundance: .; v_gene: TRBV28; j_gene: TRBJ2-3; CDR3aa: ASSLLGPKTGVTDTQY
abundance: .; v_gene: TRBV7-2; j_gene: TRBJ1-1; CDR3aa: ASSLPFLTEAF
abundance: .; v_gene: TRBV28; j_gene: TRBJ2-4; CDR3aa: ASSLFPYQAINIQY
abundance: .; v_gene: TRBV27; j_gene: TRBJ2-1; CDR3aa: ASSYDSPRHNEQF
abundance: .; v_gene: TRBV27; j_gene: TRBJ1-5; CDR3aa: ASSLSPGMLEPQH
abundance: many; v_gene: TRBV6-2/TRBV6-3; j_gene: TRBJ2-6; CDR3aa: ASLTGMGSSGANVLT
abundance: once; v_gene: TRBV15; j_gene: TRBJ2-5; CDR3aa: ATSRDRSRETQY
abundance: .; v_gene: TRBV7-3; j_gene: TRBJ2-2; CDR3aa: ASSLTTAGANTGELF
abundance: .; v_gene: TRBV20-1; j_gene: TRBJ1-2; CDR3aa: SALRDYGYT
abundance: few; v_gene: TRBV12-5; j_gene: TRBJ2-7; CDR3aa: ASGFAGTDLGYEQY
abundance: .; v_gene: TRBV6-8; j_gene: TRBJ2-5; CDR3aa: ASSLDTSGGSPWETQY
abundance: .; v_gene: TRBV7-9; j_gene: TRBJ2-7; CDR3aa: ASSVGGDEQY
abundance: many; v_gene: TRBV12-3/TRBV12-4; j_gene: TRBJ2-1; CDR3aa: ASKGTSKWNEQF
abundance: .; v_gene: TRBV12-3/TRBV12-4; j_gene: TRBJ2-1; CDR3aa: ANLPKGGAYNEQF
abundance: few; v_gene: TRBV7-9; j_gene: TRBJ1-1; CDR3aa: ASSLPGSNTEAF
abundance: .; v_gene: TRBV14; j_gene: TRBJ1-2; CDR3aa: ASSQDRRGSDGYT
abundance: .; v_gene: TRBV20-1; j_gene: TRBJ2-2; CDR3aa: SARDVWTGLGGELF
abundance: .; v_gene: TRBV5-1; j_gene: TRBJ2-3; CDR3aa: ASSLLEDTDTQY
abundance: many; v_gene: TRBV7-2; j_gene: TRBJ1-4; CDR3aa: ASSLALGSYEKLF
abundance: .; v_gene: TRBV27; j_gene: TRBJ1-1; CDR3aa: ASSFFGSEAF